The 20 T cell receptor beta chains presented below share a single source sample, sequenced in a study of cytomegalovirus exposure and HLA in healthy donors. PCR was performed using 60 Vbeta and 13 Jbeta primers. Sequenced by immunoSEQ multiplex PCR; TCRdb stores in-frame clones only, minus some. The sample yields about 150,000 clones, around 9.6% seen once. Sequenced input: PBMCs. Receptors originate from a male donor in good health and CMV-seronegative.

The chain has TRBV4-3 and TRBJ2-5; 7 positions match TRBD2. The junction had 11 bases not matched to a gene; V was cut back by 3 bases and J by 7 bases. The CDR3 extends over 15 amino acids. Germline CDR1 reads LGHNA; CDR2 reads YSLEER. The CDR3 nucleotides read TGCGCCAGCAGCCAGTCGTATAGCGGGCCTGTGACCCAGTACTTC. Encoded protein: CASSQSYSGPVTQYF.

The chain uses TRBV7-9 and TRBJ1-2; 11 positions agree with TRBD1. CDR3 length equals 15 residues. Germline lookup yields CDR1 SEHNR and CDR2 FQNEAQ (reference sequence). V trimming: 3 bases; J trimming: 6 bases; junction bases outside the gene matches: 6. CDR3: CASSFGQGAQDGYTF. The CDR3 DNA reads as TGTGCCAGCAGCTTCGGACAGGGGGCCCAAGATGGCTACACCTTC.

This clone was recorded a few times. V gene TRBV5-4 combines with J gene TRBJ1-6, with 7 bases aligning to TRBD1. Germline V CDR1 and CDR2: SGHNT, YYREEE (reference sequence). This CDR3 has 15 residues. J lost 14 bases, V lost 4 bases, and 15 bases had no gene match. The CDR3 DNA is TGTGCCAGCAGCGCCGGCGGGACAGTAACATCCACCCTCCACTTT. Its translation: CASSAGGTVTSTLHF.

The chain carries TRBV7-2 and TRBJ2-5; weak D call: TRBD2 (7 bases). The CDR3 sequence is 15 residues long. CDR1 SGHTA and CDR2 FQGNSA come from the germline V gene. The V and J ends lost 7 bases and 2 bases respectively, with 17 bases between them. CDR3 nucleotide sequence: TGTGCCAGCAACCCTAGAGGGGGGGGGCAAGAGACCCAGTACTTC. This codes for CASNPRGGGQETQYF.

The V gene is TRBV28, the J gene TRBJ2-1, with 8 nucleotides matching TRBD2. J lost 6 bases, V lost 3 bases, and 10 bases had no gene match. CDR1 and CDR2 (germline): MDHEN, SYDVKM. This CDR3 is 16 amino acids long. CDR3 DNA sequence: TGTGCCAGCAGTTTCCCCAGCGGGGGCCTCTCCAATGAGCAGTTCTTC. The encoded protein is CASSFPSGGLSNEQFF.

The rearrangement links TRBV5-1 to TRBJ2-7; 7 nucleotides align to TRBD2. The CDR3 has 14 residues. Trimming at V came to 3 bases and at J to 1 base, leaving 4 bases not matched to a gene. CDR1 SGHRS and CDR2 YFSETQ come from the germline V gene. The CDR3 is CASSWNGGSYEQYF. The DNA of the CDR3 is TGCGCCAGCAGCTGGAACGGGGGGTCCTACGAGCAGTACTTC.

This clone turned up a few times. This sequence joins TRBV4-3 and TRBJ2-5; possibly TRBD1 for D (5 bases). The CDR3 covers 14 residues. Germline V gives CDR1 LGHNA, CDR2 YSLEER. V lost 4 bases and J lost 1, with 10 bases in between. The chain's CDR3 is CASSRSDSQETQYF. The DNA of the CDR3 is TGCGCCAGCAGCCGGAGTGACAGCCAAGAGACCCAGTACTTC.

This clone was observed a few times. The chain employs TRBV6-1 and TRBJ1-2, with 7 bases identical to TRBD1. The CDR3 consists of 15 residues. Germline assignment: CDR1 MNHNS and CDR2 SASEGT. Trimming took 5 bases from V and 5 from J; bases not matched to a gene: 11. The CDR3: CASSITGARGYGYTF. The CDR3, as DNA: TGTGCCAGCAGTATTACAGGGGCCCGGGGTTATGGCTACACCTTC.

The rearrangement uses TRBV28 and TRBJ1-5, with D maybe TRBD1 (6 bases). The CDR3 runs to 14 residues. Germline V CDR1 and CDR2: MDHEN, SYDVKM. Trimming removed 9 bases from V and 0 bases from J, with 12 bases in between. The CDR3, as DNA: TGTGCCAGTTTAGGGGGGGTTAGCAATCAGCCCCAGCATTTT. Translating it yields CASLGGVSNQPQHF.

The V call is TRBV19, the J call TRBJ2-3; 9 positions match TRBD1. In germline, CDR1 is LNHDA, CDR2 SQIVND (reference sequence). The V gene end was trimmed by 8 bases and the J gene end by 5 bases; junction bases not matched to a gene: 8. CDR3 length: 14 residues. The CDR3 here is CASSFGQGKDTQYF. The CDR3 DNA is TGTGCCAGTTCCTTCGGACAGGGGAAAGATACGCAGTATTTT.

A few counts support this clone. This chain uses TRBV29-1 with TRBJ1-1; D remains ambiguous. The V gene lost 7 bases and the J gene lost 4 bases, with 7 bases spanning the gap. The CDR3 has 10 amino acids. Germline CDR1 and CDR2: SQVTM and ANQGSEA. The CDR3: CSALSTEAFF. The CDR3 bases are TGCAGCGCCCTCAGCACTGAAGCTTTCTTT.

V usage is TRBV7-9 and J usage is TRBJ1-1; 7 bases line up with TRBD1. V shed 1 base and J 0 bases; nucleotides not matched to a gene: 2. Germline V gene data show CDR1 as SEHNR and CDR2 as FQNEAQ (reference sequence). The length of the CDR3 is 15 residues. CDR3 DNA sequence: TGTGCCAGCAGCTTAGGGACAGGCTTGAACACTGAAGCTTTCTTT. It yields the protein CASSLGTGLNTEAFF.

V gene TRBV28 combines with J gene TRBJ1-2, with D tentatively TRBD1 (6 bases). The CDR3 is made up of 15 amino acids. Germline V gene sequence: CDR1 MDHEN, CDR2 SYDVKM. V was cut by 5 bases and J by 9 bases, with 22 bases left in between. In DNA form, the CDR3 reads TGTGCCAGCAGTGACCTACAGGGACCTTTTATAAGCTACACCTTC. Protein sequence: CASSDLQGPFISYTF.

The chain couples TRBV6-5 to TRBJ1-2; D might be TRBD1 (5 bases). The germline CDR1 and CDR2 sequences are MNHEY and SVGAGI. The CDR3 sequence is 16 residues long. V lost 2 bases and J 4 bases, leaving 17 bases between the germline ends. The CDR3 DNA is TGTGCCAGCAGTTACCATCGGACGTTAAGGGGCTATGGCTACACCTTC. It specifies CASSYHRTLRGYGYTF.

There are a few counts of this clone. The chain has TRBV29-1 and TRBJ2-5; D gene uncertain. V was shortened by 6 bases and J by 5 bases, with 13 bases between the two germline ends. This CDR3 region has 12 residues. Germline CDR1 is SQVTM and CDR2 is ANQGSEA. DNA for the CDR3: TGCAGCGTCTCCACCCACGGGGAGACCCAGTACTTC. As protein: CSVSTHGETQYF.

This chain joins TRBV7-8 and TRBJ2-1, with 15 nucleotides matching TRBD2. Germline V gene lookup returns CDR1 SGHVS and CDR2 FQNEAQ. This CDR3 has 17 residues. With 3 bases clipped from V and 9 bases from J, the junction kept 9 bases outside the gene matches. The CDR3: CASSFGLAGGSPFEQFF. The CDR3 bases are TGTGCCAGCAGCTTCGGACTAGCGGGGGGGAGCCCATTTGAGCAGTTCTTC.

On this clone: This sample also contains other DNA sequences that code for the same CDR3. The chain uses TRBV5-1 and TRBJ2-5; 11 nucleotides agree with TRBD2. This CDR3 comprises 15 residues. Trimming removed 3 bases from V and 2 bases from J; junction bases left unmatched: 3. CDR1 is SGHRS, CDR2 YFSETQ, per germline. The CDR3 region has the DNA TGCGCCAGCAGCTCAGGGACTAGCGGACAAGAGACCCAGTACTTC. Amino acid sequence: CASSSGTSGQETQYF.

This clone turned up a few times. The chain links TRBV13 to TRBJ2-1, with 7 bases identical to TRBD2. This CDR3 region has 14 residues. Germline assignment: CDR1 PRHDT and CDR2 FYEKMQ (reference sequence). V lost 6 bases to trimming and J lost 7 bases; unmatched junction nucleotides: 9. This chain's CDR3 is CASRSQGRENEQFF. For the CDR3, the DNA is TGTGCCAGCAGATCACAAGGGAGGGAGAATGAGCAGTTCTTC.

V usage is TRBV7-9 and J usage is TRBJ1-2; tentative D call: TRBD1 (5 bases). The CDR3 is made up of 13 amino acids. From germline, CDR1 is SEHNR and CDR2 FQNEAQ (reference sequence). Trimming left V 3 bases short and J 2 bases short, with 7 bases between. In DNA, the CDR3 is TGTGCCAGCAGCTTGGAGGGGAACTATGGCTACACCTTC. Protein: CASSLEGNYGYTF.

This clone was picked up a small number of times. The V call is TRBV19, the J call TRBJ1-1; 7 nucleotides align to TRBD1. The CDR3 contains 15 residues. The trim removed 5 bases at V and 5 bases at J, leaving 11 bases unmatched. Looked up from germline, CDR1 is LNHDA and CDR2 is SQIVND (reference sequence). The CDR3 nucleotides are TGTGCCAGTAGTCTGCAGGGGGTGACAGGAACTGAAGCTTTCTTT. Protein product: CASSLQGVTGTEAFF.